The 13 T cell receptor beta chains below come from one sample, sequenced in a study of blood T cells in healthy people across ages. Through a sample-barcoded 5' primer and a J-beta primer mix, a second PCR was run for roughly 7 to 11 cycles. TCRdb itself ran the 5' RACE reads through MiXCR, one entry per CDR3 protein. The top ten hold about 21% of the sample, which has 650,000 to 950,000 distinct CDR3 sequences, under 55% seen once. Sequencing was performed on blood. All receptors derive from a man in his 60s in good health.

This rearrangement joins TRBV5-1 to TRBJ2-7; D not resolved. CDR1 and CDR2 (germline): SGHRS, YFSETQ. Deletions cut 6 bases from V and 0 bases from J, with 13 bases between. This CDR3 comprises 14 residues. The chain's CDR3 is CASTPTEYSYEQYF. In nucleotides, the CDR3 is TGCGCCAGCACTCCTACAGAATACTCCTACGAGCAGTACTTC.

This clonotype was observed a few times. The chain joins TRBV6-6 to TRBJ1-6, with TRBD1 matching over 9 bases. The CDR3 consists of 13 residues. After removal of 7 bases from V and 16 bases from J, the junction contained 11 bases not matched to a gene. Germline CDR1 reads MNHNY; CDR2 reads SVGAGI (reference sequence). The CDR3 region is CASKPGQGARLHF. The CDR3 nucleotides are TGTGCCAGCAAACCGGGACAGGGAGCTCGACTCCACTTT.

The V call is TRBV12-3 or TRBV12-4, the J call TRBJ2-3; 9 bases map to TRBD1. Trimming cost V 6 bases and J 4 bases; bases outside gene matches: 8. The CDR3 spans 15 residues. CDR3 nucleotide sequence: TGTGCCAGCAGAAGCCGGGACAGGGCACCAGATACGCAGTATTTT. Residues: CASRSRDRAPDTQYF.

CDR3 DNA sequence: TGTGCCAGCTCACCAAAAGTAGGGGAGTCCTACTACGAGCAGTACTTC. Translating it yields CASSPKVGESYYEQYF. V is TRBV18 and J is TRBJ2-1; either TRBD1 or TRBD2 may fit D (5 bases each). TRBJ2-7 matches the DNA end more closely, so the J call is doubtful. The germline V gene has CDR1 KGHSH and CDR2 LQKENI. CDR3 length: 16 residues.

This clonotype was recorded a few times. The V and J genes are TRBV12-3 or TRBV12-4 and TRBJ2-1, with D possibly being TRBD2 (7 bases). CDR3 size: 14 residues. Trimming removed 3 bases from V and 7 bases from J, with 13 bases in between. As DNA, the CDR3 is TGTGCCAGCAGTTTCGGGGGGCCTAAAAATGAGCAGTTCTTC. It is translated as CASSFGGPKNEQFF.

The rearrangement links TRBV9 to TRBJ2-1, with a possible D match to TRBD2 (6 bases). V shed 3 bases and J shed 5 bases, with 9 bases lying between them. Germline CDR1 and CDR2: SGDLS and YYNGEE. This CDR3 region has 13 residues. The CDR3 here is CASSGRTNNEQFF. The CDR3 coding sequence is TGTGCCAGCAGCGGACGGACTAACAATGAGCAGTTCTTC.

This clonotype was observed many times. The chain employs TRBV20-1 and TRBJ2-5; D unresolved. V lost 3 bases, J lost 2 bases, and 4 bases lay in between. The germline CDR1 and CDR2 sequences are DFQATT and SNEGSKA (reference sequence). The CDR3 is made up of 11 amino acids. CDR3 loop: CSASAQETQYF. CDR3 bases: TGCAGTGCTAGTGCTCAAGAGACCCAGTACTTC.

The chain links TRBV6-5 to TRBJ1-5, with unresolved D. The V and J ends lost 0 bases and 6 bases respectively, with 6 bases between them. The CDR3 runs to 13 residues. Germline CDR1 reads MNHEY; CDR2 reads SVGAGI. Here the CDR3 DNA reads TGTGCCAGCAGTTACTCGAAGGGTCAGCCCCAGCATTTT. Its protein is CASSYSKGQPQHF.

V is TRBV12-3 or TRBV12-4 and J is TRBJ1-1; maybe TRBD1 (5 bases). V lost 6 bases to trimming and J lost 4 bases, with 12 bases between them. This CDR3 has 13 amino acids. The CDR3 DNA is TGTGCCAGCAGCCCACCAGGGACCACTGAAGCTTTCTTT. Protein sequence: CASSPPGTTEAFF.

V gene TRBV6-2 or TRBV6-3 combines with J gene TRBJ1-2, with D tentatively TRBD1 (6 bases). The germline CDR1 and CDR2 sequences are MNHEY and SVGEGT. V lost 2 bases to trimming and J lost 4 bases, with 8 bases between them. This CDR3 has 13 amino acids. The chain's CDR3 is CASSYDRRYGYTF. The CDR3 DNA sequence: TGTGCCAGCAGTTACGACAGGCGCTATGGCTACACCTTC.

The chain combines TRBV5-6 with TRBJ2-3; D not resolved. V was cut by 2 bases and J by 8 bases, with 15 bases left in between. CDR3 length: 14 amino acids. Looked up from germline, CDR1 is SGHDT and CDR2 is YYEEEE. Here the CDR3 DNA reads TGTGCCAGCAGCTTCCAAACGGATTTAAGTACGCAGTATTTT. It translates to CASSFQTDLSTQYF.

As concerns this clonotype: A much larger clone sits a single nucleotide away, making a read error possible. V gene TRBV29-1 combines with J gene TRBJ2-1, with D perhaps matching TRBD2 (7 bases). Matching the DNA end better, TRBJ2-7 makes the J call doubtful. This CDR3 is built from 11 residues. Germline V gene data show CDR1 as SQVTM and CDR2 as ANQGSEA. The CDR3 loop reads CSVAGGNEQYF. CDR3 coding DNA: TGCAGCGTTGCGGGGGGCAATGAGCAGTACTTC.

The rearrangement links TRBV20-1 to TRBJ2-7; D possibly corresponds to TRBD1 (6 bases). Germline loops: CDR1 DFQATT, CDR2 SNEGSKA (reference sequence). The CDR3 totals 15 residues. The germline V and J ends were trimmed by 3 bases and 0 bases, with 15 bases remaining between them. CDR3 DNA sequence: TGCAGTGCTAGGGACAGTCGACTTAGCTCCTACGAGCAGTACTTC. Translated: CSARDSRLSSYEQYF.